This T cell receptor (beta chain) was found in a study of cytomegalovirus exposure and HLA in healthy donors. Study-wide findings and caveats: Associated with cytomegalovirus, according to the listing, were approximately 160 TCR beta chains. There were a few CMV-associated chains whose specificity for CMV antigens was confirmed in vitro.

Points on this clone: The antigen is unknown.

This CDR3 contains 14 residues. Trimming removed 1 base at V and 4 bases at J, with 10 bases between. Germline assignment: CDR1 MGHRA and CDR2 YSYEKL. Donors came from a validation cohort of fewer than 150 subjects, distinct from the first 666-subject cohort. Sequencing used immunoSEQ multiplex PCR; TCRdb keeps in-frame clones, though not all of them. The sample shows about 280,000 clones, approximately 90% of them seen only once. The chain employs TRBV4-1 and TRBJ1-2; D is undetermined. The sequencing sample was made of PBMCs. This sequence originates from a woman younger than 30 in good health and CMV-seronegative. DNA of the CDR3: TGCGCCAGCAGCCAAGGTCCGGAGTCCTATGGCTACACCTTC. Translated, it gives CASSQGPESYGYTF.